The 17 T cell receptor beta chains below all came from one sample that was sequenced in a study of T cells after posttransplantation cyclophosphamide. Libraries were prepared by immunoSEQ multiplex PCR; TCRdb keeps only in-frame clonotypes and omits some of them. The record shows about 39,000 clones for this sample, with no singletons present. Sequenced input: PBMCs. Receptors originate from a woman in her forties or fifties in good health and a related stem cell transplant donor.

This clone was seen repeatedly, ten times or more. The chain uses TRBV7-6 and TRBJ1-2; D perhaps matches TRBD1 (5 bases). The CDR3 totals 15 residues. CDR1 is SGHVS, CDR2 FNYEAQ, per germline. V was trimmed by 5 bases and J by 6 bases, leaving 19 bases between them. The CDR3: CASSPWDFRGNGYTF. In nucleotides, the CDR3 is TGTGCCAGCAGCCCCTGGGACTTCCGAGGGAATGGCTACACCTTC. Together with reference TRBV7-6 and TRBJ1-2, the CDR3 gives the full variable domain: GAGVSQSPRYKVTKRGQDVALRCDPISGHVSLYWYRQALGQGPEFLTYFNYEAQQDKSGLPNDRFSAERPEGSISTLTIQRTEQRDSAMYRCASSPWDFRGNGYTFGSGTRLTVV.

This clone was found many times. This sequence joins TRBV9 and TRBJ1-3; maybe TRBD1 (5 bases). Germline values: CDR1 SGDLS, CDR2 YYNGEE. V was clipped by 0 bases and J by 2 bases, with 6 bases between them. The CDR3 consists of 14 residues. DNA of the CDR3: TGTGCCAGCAGCGTAGAGGGGACTGGAAACACCATATATTTT. It is translated as CASSVEGTGNTIYF.

This clone was counted ten times or more. The chain recombines TRBV18 with TRBJ2-7; 8 positions match TRBD1. The CDR3 contains 15 residues. The J segment lost 6 bases and the V segment lost 3 bases, leaving 10 bases of the junction unmatched. From germline, CDR1 is KGHSH and CDR2 LQKENI. The CDR3 DNA is TGTGCCAGCTCACCCGGGACAGGCGTCTTCGGCGAGCAGTACTTC. This encodes CASSPGTGVFGEQYF.

The chain has TRBV27 and TRBJ2-5; 10 bases match TRBD2. Germline V CDR1 and CDR2: MNHEY, SMNVEV (reference sequence). The CDR3 sequence is 15 residues long. With 3 bases clipped from V and 11 bases from J, the junction kept 12 bases outside the gene matches. The CDR3 nucleotides are TGTGCCAGCAGTTTCCGTGCCCTAGCGGGGGTGGAGCAGTACTTC. As protein: CASSFRALAGVEQYF.

There are many counts of this clone. V is TRBV5-4 and J is TRBJ2-5, with 8 positions matching TRBD2. Germline V CDR1 and CDR2: SGHNT, YYREEE (reference sequence). J gave up 7 bases and V 4 bases, and 6 bases lay outside the gene matches. This CDR3 region has 13 residues. The CDR3 spells CASSLSGEGTQYF. The DNA of the CDR3 is TGTGCCAGCAGCCTTAGCGGGGAGGGGACCCAGTACTTC.

The sample holds many counts of this clone. The chain links TRBV28 to TRBJ1-1, with D possibly matching TRBD1 (5 bases). This CDR3 spans 18 amino acids. The ends were cut back, 10 bases at V and 1 base at J, with 28 bases in the middle. CDR1 MDHEN and CDR2 SYDVKM come from the germline V gene. CDR3 coding DNA: TGTGCCATGATCTCCTCAGTCGACACAGGACCAAAGAACACTGAAGCTTTCTTT. Translated, it gives CAMISSVDTGPKNTEAFF.

In its sample, this clone was seen many times. The chain is built from TRBV11-3 and TRBJ1-1, with D possibly matching TRBD1 (5 bases). V lost 1 base and J 3 bases, leaving 6 bases between the germline ends. The CDR3 spans 13 residues. Looked up from germline, CDR1 is SGHNT and CDR2 is YENEEA. CDR3 sequence (DNA): TGTGCCAGCAGCTTAGGGGGGGACACTGAAGCTTTCTTT. Protein: CASSLGGDTEAFF.

The sample holds many counts of this clone. The CDR3 DNA sequence: TGCGCCAGCAGCGGAGGTAGGACTAATGAAAAACTGTTTTTT. Encoded protein: CASSGGRTNEKLFF. The gene calls are TRBV5-1 and TRBJ1-4; the D is unclear. Between the trimmed V and J ends, which lost 4 bases and 2 bases, there was a span of 9 bases. The V gene's germline CDR1 is SGHRS and CDR2 YFSETQ. CDR3 length: 14 amino acids.

In this sample, this clone turned up many times. The V gene is TRBV7-8, the J gene TRBJ2-1, with 7 bases identical to TRBD1. Germline trimming cut 1 base from V and 7 bases from J; bases unmatched to any gene: 4. Germline V gives CDR1 SGHVS, CDR2 FQNEAQ. The CDR3 loop spans 14 amino acids. In DNA form, the CDR3 reads TGTGCCAGCAGCTTAGGCTTCAGGGGGAATGAGCAGTTCTTC. Its protein is CASSLGFRGNEQFF.

The chain links TRBV7-6 to TRBJ2-1; TRBD2 agrees at 12 bases. J was trimmed by 7 bases and V by 4 bases; bases with no gene match: 5. The germline V gene encodes CDR1 SGHVS and CDR2 FNYEAQ. This CDR3 spans 15 amino acids. CDR3 nucleotides: TGTGCCAGCAGCTCATGGACTAGCGGGGTGAATGAGCAGTTCTTC. This sequence encodes CASSSWTSGVNEQFF.

This clone was seen a few times. J is TRBJ2-5 and V is TRBV7-2, with D possibly TRBD2 on 7 matching bases. Per germline, CDR1 SGHTA and CDR2 FQGNSA. V lost 2 bases and J 1 base, leaving 23 bases between the germline ends. The CDR3 extends over 19 amino acids. CDR3 loop: CASSLKGDPGGPAQETQYF. DNA of the CDR3: TGTGCCAGCAGCTTAAAGGGCGACCCGGGGGGCCCGGCCCAAGAGACCCAGTACTTC. The variable domain in full, with the rest retrieved from reference TRBV7-2 and TRBJ2-5, is GAGVSQSPSNKVTEKGKDVELRCDPISGHTALYWYRQSLGQGLEFLIYFQGNSAPDKSGLPSDRFSAERTGGSVSTLTIQRTQQEDSAVYLCASSLKGDPGGPAQETQYFGPGTRLLVL.

In the case of this clone: A far larger clone is only one base removed, so a read error is likely. The CDR3 DNA sequence: TGTGCCGGCAGTTCGGGACTAGCATTGTCCTACGAGCAGTACTTC. Its protein product is CAGSSGLALSYEQYF. The chain couples TRBV27 to TRBJ2-5; 9 bases align to TRBD2. The J call could be wrong; TRBJ2-7 is a better fit for the DNA end. CDR3 length: 15 amino acids. The germline gives CDR1 MNHEY, CDR2 SMNVEV (reference sequence).

This clone occurred many times. This chain links TRBV4-3 with TRBJ2-4; 9 bases map to TRBD1. Germline V lookup: CDR1 LGHNA, CDR2 YSLEER. Trimming cost V 0 bases and J 5 bases; bases outside gene matches: 8. The CDR3 contains 17 residues. CDR3 protein: CASSQDSPQGAQNIQYF. The CDR3 nucleotides are TGCGCCAGCAGCCAAGATTCACCACAGGGGGCCCAAAACATTCAGTACTTC.

The chain combines TRBV7-3 with TRBJ2-5; 9 nucleotides align to TRBD1. This CDR3 contains 16 residues. CDR1 is SGHTA, CDR2 FQGTGA, per germline. V lost 4 bases to trimming and J lost 4 bases; unmatched junction nucleotides: 10. The CDR3 nucleotides read TGTGCCAGCAGCTCCCACCCGAGGACAGGGGCAGAGACCCAGTACTTC. Its translation is CASSSHPRTGAETQYF.

This clone was picked up many times. The chain recombines TRBV27 with TRBJ2-2, with D maybe TRBD2 (7 bases). Per the germline V gene, CDR1 is MNHEY and CDR2 is SMNVEV (reference sequence). The V end was cut by 8 bases, the J end by 6 bases, with 16 bases between. This CDR3 has 14 amino acids. Here the CDR3 reads CASRPGGRPGELFF. In DNA form, the CDR3 reads TGTGCCAGCCGCCCGGGGGGCCGGCCCGGGGAGCTGTTTTTT.

The sample holds many counts of this clone. The chain couples TRBV27 to TRBJ1-6, with D hard to call. CDR1 and CDR2 from the germline V gene are MNHEY and SMNVEV (reference sequence). V lost 4 bases and J lost 9, with 10 bases in between. The CDR3 loop spans 13 amino acids. The CDR3 loop reads CASSYSSTSPLHF. CDR3 bases: TGTGCCAGCAGTTACTCGTCTACTTCACCCCTCCACTTT.

This clone was counted at least ten times. J is TRBJ1-1 and V is TRBV2, with a weak D call TRBD1 (5 bases). Germline CDR1 and CDR2: SNHLY and FYNNEI. Trimming stripped 10 bases from V and 3 bases from J, with 12 bases between. The CDR3 totals 12 residues. DNA for the CDR3: TGTGCCATCGAGGACACCTACACTGAAGCTTTCTTT. Translation: CAIEDTYTEAFF.